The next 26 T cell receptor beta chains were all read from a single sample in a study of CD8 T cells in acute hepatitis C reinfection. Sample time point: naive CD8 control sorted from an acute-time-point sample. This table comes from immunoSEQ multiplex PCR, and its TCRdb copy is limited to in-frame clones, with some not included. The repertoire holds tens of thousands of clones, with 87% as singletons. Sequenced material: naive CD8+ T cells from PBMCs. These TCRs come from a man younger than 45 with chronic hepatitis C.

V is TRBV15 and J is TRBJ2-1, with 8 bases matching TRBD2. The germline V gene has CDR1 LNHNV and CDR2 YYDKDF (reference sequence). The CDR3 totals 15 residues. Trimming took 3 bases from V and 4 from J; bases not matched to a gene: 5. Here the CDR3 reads CATSSNGREYNEQFF. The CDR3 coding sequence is TGTGCCACCAGCAGCAACGGGAGGGAGTACAATGAGCAGTTCTTC.

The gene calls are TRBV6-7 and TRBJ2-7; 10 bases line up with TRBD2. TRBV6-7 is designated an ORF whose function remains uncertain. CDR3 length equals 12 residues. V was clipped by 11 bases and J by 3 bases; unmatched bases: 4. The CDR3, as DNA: TGTGCCCCCCGGACTAGCGGCTACGAGCAGTACTTC. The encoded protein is CAPRTSGYEQYF.

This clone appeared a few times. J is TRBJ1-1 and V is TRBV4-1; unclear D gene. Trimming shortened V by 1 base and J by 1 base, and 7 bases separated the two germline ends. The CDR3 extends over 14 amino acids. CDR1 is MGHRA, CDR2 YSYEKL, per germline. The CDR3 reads CASSQGTANTEAFF. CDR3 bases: TGCGCCAGCAGCCAAGGGACGGCGAACACTGAAGCTTTCTTT.

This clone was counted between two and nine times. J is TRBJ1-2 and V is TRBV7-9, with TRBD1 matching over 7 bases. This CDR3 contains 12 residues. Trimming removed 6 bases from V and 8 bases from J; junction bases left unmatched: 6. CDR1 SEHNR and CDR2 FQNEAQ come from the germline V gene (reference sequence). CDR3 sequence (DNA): TGTGCCAGCAGGGGACAGTTCGAGGGCTACACCTTC. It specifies CASRGQFEGYTF.

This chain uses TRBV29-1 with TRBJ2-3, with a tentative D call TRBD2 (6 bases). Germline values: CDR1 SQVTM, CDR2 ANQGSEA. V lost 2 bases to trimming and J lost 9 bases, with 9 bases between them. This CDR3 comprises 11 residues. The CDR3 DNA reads TGCAGCGTTGAACCGGGAGAGACGCAGTATTTT. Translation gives CSVEPGETQYF.

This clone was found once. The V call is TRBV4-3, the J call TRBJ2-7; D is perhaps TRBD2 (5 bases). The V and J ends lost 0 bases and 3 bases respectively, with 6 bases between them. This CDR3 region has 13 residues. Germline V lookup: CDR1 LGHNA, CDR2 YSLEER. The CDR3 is CASSQDRGYEQYF. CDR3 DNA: TGCGCCAGCAGCCAAGATCGGGGCTACGAGCAGTACTTC.

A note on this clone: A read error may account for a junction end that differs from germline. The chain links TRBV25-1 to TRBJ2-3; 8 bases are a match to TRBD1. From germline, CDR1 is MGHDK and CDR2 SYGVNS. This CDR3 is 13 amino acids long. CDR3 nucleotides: TGTGCCAGCAGTGTTCTGCCGGGACAGGTCCTTAATTTT. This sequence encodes CASSVLPGQVLNF.

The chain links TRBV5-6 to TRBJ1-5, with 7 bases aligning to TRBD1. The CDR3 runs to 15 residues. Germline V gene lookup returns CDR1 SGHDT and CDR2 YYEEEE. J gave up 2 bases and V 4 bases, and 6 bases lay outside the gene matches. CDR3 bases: TGTGCCAGCAGCACTTTGGGACAGCGCAATCAGCCCCAGCATTTT. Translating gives CASSTLGQRNQPQHF.

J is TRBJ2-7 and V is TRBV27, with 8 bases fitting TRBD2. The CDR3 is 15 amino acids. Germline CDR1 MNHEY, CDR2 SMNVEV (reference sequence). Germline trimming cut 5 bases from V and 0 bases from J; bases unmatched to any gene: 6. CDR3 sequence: CASSPTSASSYEQYF. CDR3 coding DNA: TGTGCCAGCAGTCCGACTAGCGCCTCCTCCTACGAGCAGTACTTC.

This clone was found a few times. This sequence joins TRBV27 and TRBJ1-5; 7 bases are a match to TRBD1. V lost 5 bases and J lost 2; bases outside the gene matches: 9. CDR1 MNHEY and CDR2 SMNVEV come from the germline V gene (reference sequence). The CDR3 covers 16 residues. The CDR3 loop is CASSRTGVSGNQPQHF. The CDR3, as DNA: TGTGCCAGCAGTCGAACAGGGGTCAGCGGCAATCAGCCCCAGCATTTT.

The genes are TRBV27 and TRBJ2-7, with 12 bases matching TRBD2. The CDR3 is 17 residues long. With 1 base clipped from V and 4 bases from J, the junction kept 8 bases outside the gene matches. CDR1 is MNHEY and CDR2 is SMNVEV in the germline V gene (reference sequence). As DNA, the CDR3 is TGTGCCAGCAGTTTATTGATGCCGACTAGCGGGAGTTACGAGCAGTACTTC. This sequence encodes CASSLLMPTSGSYEQYF.

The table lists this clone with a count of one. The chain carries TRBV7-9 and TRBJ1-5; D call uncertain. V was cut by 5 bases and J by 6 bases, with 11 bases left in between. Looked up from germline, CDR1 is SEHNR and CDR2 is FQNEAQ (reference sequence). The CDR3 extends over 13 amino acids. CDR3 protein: CASSPPYSQPQHF. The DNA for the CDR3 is TGTGCCAGCAGCCCCCCATATAGTCAGCCCCAGCATTTT.

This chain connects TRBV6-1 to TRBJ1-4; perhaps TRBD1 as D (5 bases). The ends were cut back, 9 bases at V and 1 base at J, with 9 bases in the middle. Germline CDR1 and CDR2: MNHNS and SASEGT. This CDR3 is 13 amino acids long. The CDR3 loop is CARTRVTNEKLFF. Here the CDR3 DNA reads TGTGCCAGGACCAGGGTAACTAATGAAAAACTGTTTTTT.

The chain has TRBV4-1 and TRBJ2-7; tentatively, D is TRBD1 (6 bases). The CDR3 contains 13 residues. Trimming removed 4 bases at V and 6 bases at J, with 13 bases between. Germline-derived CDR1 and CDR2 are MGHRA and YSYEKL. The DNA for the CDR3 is TGCGCCAGCAGCCTAGCCGGGACATCCGAGCAGTACTTC. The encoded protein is CASSLAGTSEQYF.

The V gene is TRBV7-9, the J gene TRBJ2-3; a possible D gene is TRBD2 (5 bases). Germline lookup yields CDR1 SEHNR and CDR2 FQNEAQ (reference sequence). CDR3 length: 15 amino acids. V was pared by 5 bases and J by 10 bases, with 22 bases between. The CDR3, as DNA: TGTGCCAGCAGCCCACCCGACACCCTAGCTCTTGCGCAGTATTTT. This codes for CASSPPDTLALAQYF.

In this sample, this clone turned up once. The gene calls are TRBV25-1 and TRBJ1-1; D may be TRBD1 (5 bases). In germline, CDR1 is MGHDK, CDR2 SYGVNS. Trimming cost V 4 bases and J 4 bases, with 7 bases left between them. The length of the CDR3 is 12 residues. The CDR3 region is CASSVGTTEAFF. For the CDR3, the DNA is TGTGCCAGCAGTGTGGGGACCACTGAAGCTTTCTTT.

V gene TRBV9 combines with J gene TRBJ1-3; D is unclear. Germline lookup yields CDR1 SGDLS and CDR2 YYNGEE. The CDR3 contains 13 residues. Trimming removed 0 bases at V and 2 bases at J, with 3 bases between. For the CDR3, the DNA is TGTGCCAGCAGCGTAGAGGCTGGAAACACCATATATTTT. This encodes CASSVEAGNTIYF.

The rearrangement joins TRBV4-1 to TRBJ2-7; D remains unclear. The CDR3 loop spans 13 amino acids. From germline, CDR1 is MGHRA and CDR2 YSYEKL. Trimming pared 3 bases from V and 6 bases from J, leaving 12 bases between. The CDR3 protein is CASSHRTGSEQYF. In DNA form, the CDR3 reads TGCGCCAGCAGCCATCGTACGGGTTCCGAGCAGTACTTC.

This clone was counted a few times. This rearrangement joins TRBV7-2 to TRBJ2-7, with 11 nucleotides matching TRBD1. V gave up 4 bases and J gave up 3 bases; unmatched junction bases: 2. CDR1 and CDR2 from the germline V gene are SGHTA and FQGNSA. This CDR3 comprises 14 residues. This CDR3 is CASSSGTGGYEQYF. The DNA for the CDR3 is TGTGCCAGCAGCTCCGGGACAGGGGGCTACGAGCAGTACTTC. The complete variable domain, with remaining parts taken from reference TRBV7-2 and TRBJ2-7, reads GAGVSQSPSNKVTEKGKDVELRCDPISGHTALYWYRQSLGQGLEFLIYFQGNSAPDKSGLPSDRFSAERTGGSVSTLTIQRTQQEDSAVYLCASSSGTGGYEQYFGPGTRLTVT.

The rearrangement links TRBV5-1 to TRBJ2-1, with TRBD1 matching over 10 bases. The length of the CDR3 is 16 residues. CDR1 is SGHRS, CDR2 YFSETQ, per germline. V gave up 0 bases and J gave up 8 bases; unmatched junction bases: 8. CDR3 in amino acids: CASSLELTGGWDEQFF. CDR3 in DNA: TGCGCCAGCAGCTTGGAATTGACAGGGGGCTGGGATGAGCAGTTCTTC.

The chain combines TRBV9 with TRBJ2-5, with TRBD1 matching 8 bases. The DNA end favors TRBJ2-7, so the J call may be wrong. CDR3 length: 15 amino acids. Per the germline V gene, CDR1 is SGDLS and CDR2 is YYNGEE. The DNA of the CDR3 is TGTGCCAGCAGCGTATCAGGGGGCGAACACTACGAGCAGTACTTC. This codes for CASSVSGGEHYEQYF.

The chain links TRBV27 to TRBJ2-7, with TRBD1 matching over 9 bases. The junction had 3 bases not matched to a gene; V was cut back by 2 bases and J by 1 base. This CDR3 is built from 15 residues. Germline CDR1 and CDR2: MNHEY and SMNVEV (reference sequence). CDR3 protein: CASSLRTGDSYEQYF. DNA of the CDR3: TGTGCCAGCAGTTTAAGGACAGGGGATTCCTACGAGCAGTACTTC.

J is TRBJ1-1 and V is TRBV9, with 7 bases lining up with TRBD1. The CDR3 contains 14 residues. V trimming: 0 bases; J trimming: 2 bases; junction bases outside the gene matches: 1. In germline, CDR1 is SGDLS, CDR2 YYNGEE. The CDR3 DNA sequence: TGTGCCAGCAGCGTAGGACAGGGCAACACTGAAGCTTTCTTT. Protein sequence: CASSVGQGNTEAFF.

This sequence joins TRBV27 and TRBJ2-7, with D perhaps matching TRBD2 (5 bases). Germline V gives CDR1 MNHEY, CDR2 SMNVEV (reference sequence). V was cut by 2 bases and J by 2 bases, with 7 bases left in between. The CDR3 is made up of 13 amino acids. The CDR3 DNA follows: TGTGCCAGCAGTTTAGGACTTGCCTACGAGCAGTACTTC. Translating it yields CASSLGLAYEQYF.

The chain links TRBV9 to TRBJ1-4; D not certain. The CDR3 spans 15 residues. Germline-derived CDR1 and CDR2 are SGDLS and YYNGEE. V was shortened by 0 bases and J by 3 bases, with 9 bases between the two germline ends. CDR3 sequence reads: CASSVADLSNEKLFF. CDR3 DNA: TGTGCCAGCAGCGTAGCGGACCTCTCTAATGAAAAACTGTTTTTT. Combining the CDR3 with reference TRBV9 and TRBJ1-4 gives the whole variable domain DSGVTQTPKHLITATGQRVTLRCSPRSGDLSVYWYQQSLDQGLQFLIQYYNGEERAKGNILERFSAQQFPDLHSELNLSSLELGDSALYFCASSVADLSNEKLFFGSGTQLSVL.

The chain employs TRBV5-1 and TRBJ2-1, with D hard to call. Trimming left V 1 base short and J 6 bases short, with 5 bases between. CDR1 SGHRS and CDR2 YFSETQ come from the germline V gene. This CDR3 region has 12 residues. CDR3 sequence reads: CASSLSPNEQFF. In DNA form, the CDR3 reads TGCGCCAGCAGCTTGTCCCCCAATGAGCAGTTCTTC.